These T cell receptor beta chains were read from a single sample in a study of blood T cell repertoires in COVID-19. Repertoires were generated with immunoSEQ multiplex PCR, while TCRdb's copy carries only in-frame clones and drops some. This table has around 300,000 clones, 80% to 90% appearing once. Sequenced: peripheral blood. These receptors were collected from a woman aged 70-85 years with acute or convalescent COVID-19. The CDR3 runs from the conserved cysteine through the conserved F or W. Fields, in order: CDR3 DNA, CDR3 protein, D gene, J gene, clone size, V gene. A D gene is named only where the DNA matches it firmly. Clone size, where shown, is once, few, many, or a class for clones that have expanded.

TGTGCCAGCTCACCACAGGCGGAAACCTACGAGCAGTACTTC	CASSPQAETYEQYF	-	TRBJ2-7	-	TRBV18
TGTGCCACCAGCGGCGCTCTAGCATCAGCCAAAAACATTCAGTACTTC	CATSGALASAKNIQYF	-	TRBJ2-4	-	TRBV15
TGTGCCAGCAGCCCGCGGGACCGAAGCTCCTACGAGCAGTACTTC	CASSPRDRSSYEQYF	-	TRBJ2-7	once	TRBV7-8
TGTGCCAGCAGCCACTCGAGCAGGCGAGAGACCCAGTACTTC	CASSHSSRRETQYF	-	TRBJ2-5	-	TRBV3-1/TRBV3-2
TGTGCCAGCACCCGAAGCCTAGCGGGCAACGAGCAGTACTTC	CASTRSLAGNEQYF	TRBD2	TRBJ2-7	-	TRBV2
TGTGCCAGCAGCCAAGATCCCTGGCGGGGGGGCCCCTACAATGAGCAGTTCTTC	CASSQDPWRGGPYNEQFF	TRBD2	TRBJ2-1	-	TRBV14
TGTGCCAGCAGCCAAGTCGGGGGGGGTAGCACAGATACGCAGTATTTT	CASSQVGGGSTDTQYF	TRBD2	TRBJ2-3	-	TRBV4-2
TGTGCCGTGATGGGGGGGGTATACGAGCAGTACTTC	CAVMGGVYEQYF	TRBD2	TRBJ2-7	-	TRBV2
TGTGCCAGCAGTGATCGGGCGGGGGAAAGCGGGGAGCTGTTTTTT	CASSDRAGESGELFF	TRBD2	TRBJ2-2	few	TRBV6-4
TGCGCCAGCAGCTTGTTACCCCAAATCAGATCTTATAATTCACCCCTCCACTTT	CASSLLPQIRSYNSPLHF	-	TRBJ1-6	-	TRBV5-1
TGCGCCAGCAGTCCGACAGGCTACGAGCAGTACTTC	CASSPTGYEQYF	-	TRBJ2-7	-	TRBV10-1
TGTGCCACCCCCGGGAGAGCGGGGGATGAGCAGTTCTTC	CATPGRAGDEQFF	TRBD2	TRBJ2-1	-	TRBV2
TGTGCCAGCAGCTTACAAACTAGCGGGGGCCACGAGCAGTACTTC	CASSLQTSGGHEQYF	TRBD2	TRBJ2-7	-	TRBV11-2
TGTGCCAGCGGGCCGGGGGGACAGGGGAAAGCTTTCTTT	CASGPGGQGKAFF	TRBD1	TRBJ1-1	-	TRBV6-5
TGTGCCAGCAGCTTGGGCCCCTCACAGGGCGATGAGCAGTTCTTC	CASSLGPSQGDEQFF	-	TRBJ2-1	-	TRBV5-4
TGTGCCATCAGGGGGGGAGAAACTGAAGCTTTCTTT	CAIRGGETEAFF	-	TRBJ1-1	-	TRBV10-3
TGCGCCAGCAGCCAAGATGGAGGGAATCAGCCCCAGCATTTT	CASSQDGGNQPQHF	-	TRBJ1-5	-	TRBV4-1
TGTGCCAGCAGCGTAGGTGCGGGGTTGGGATACACCGGGGAGCTGTTTTTT	CASSVGAGLGYTGELFF	-	TRBJ2-2	-	TRBV9
TGTGCCAGTAGAAAGACCCTGCAGGGGAACACTGAAGCTTTCTTT	CASRKTLQGNTEAFF	-	TRBJ1-1	-	TRBV19
TGTGCCAGTAGTCCTTCCCCGGGACAGGGGGCGTTCGAGCAGTACTTC	CASSPSPGQGAFEQYF	TRBD1	TRBJ2-7	-	TRBV19
TGTGCCTGGAGCCGGGAGTATAATTCACCCCTCCACTTT	CAWSREYNSPLHF	-	TRBJ1-6	-	TRBV30
TGTGCCAGCAGCGAGCGGGGTTTTGAGAGTAGCTATGGCTACACCTTC	CASSERGFESSYGYTF	-	TRBJ1-2	-	TRBV7-8
TGTGCCAGCAGCTTAGGAGGAAGGACAGAGAACACTGAAGCTTTCTTT	CASSLGGRTENTEAFF	-	TRBJ1-1	-	TRBV13
TGTGCCAGCAGCCAAGTTTTAGGGGGCACTGAAGCTTTCTTT	CASSQVLGGTEAFF	-	TRBJ1-1	-	TRBV14
TGCAGCGTTGAGGCACCGGGACAGGGTGAAAAACTGTTTTTT	CSVEAPGQGEKLFF	TRBD1	TRBJ1-4	-	TRBV29-1
TGTGCCAGCAGCTTAAGGCTGGGGGACAGGGCCGCTGAAGCTTTCTTT	CASSLRLGDRAAEAFF	TRBD1	TRBJ1-1	-	TRBV7-8
TGTGCCAGCAGGAGGGACAGGAGCAACTCTAACAATGAGCAGTTCTTC	CASRRDRSNSNNEQFF	TRBD1	TRBJ2-1	-	TRBV7-8
TGTGCAAGTCGTTTCCGGCACAGGTTTTTAAATCAGCCCCAGCATTTT	CASRFRHRFLNQPQHF	-	TRBJ1-5	-	TRBV12-2
TGTGCCAGCAGCCAGAGAGGGTCGCTCTCTGGAAACACCATATATTTT	CASSQRGSLSGNTIYF	-	TRBJ1-3	once	TRBV14
TGTGCCAGCAGCTTAGCGATGGCGGCTACCTACGAGCAGTACTTC	CASSLAMAATYEQYF	-	TRBJ2-7	-	TRBV7-9
TGCGCCAGCAGCTTGAGGGGAACTGAAGCTTTCTTT	CASSLRGTEAFF	-	TRBJ1-1	once	TRBV5-1
TGTGCCAGCTCACGGGGGAGCGGGGATAGAACAGATACGCAGTATTTT	CASSRGSGDRTDTQYF	TRBD2	TRBJ2-3	-	TRBV18
TGCGCCAGCAGCCTGGACAGCTACAACACCGGGGAGCTGTTTTTT	CASSLDSYNTGELFF	-	TRBJ2-2	-	TRBV5-1
TGTGCCAGCACTATGACAGGGGGATATGAAAAACTGTTTTTT	CASTMTGGYEKLFF	TRBD1	TRBJ1-4	-	TRBV6-5
TGTGCCGCGGGGGCGGGCGTTAGCTCCTACAATGAGCAGTTCTTC	CAAGAGVSSYNEQFF	-	TRBJ2-1	-	TRBV10-3
TGCGCCAGCAGCCAAAAACGGGCTAGCGGGCAAGAGACCCAGTACTTC	CASSQKRASGQETQYF	TRBD2	TRBJ2-5	-	TRBV4-1
TGCGCCAGCAGCTTGGCAGGACAGAGCAATCAGCCCCAGCATTTT	CASSLAGQSNQPQHF	-	TRBJ1-5	-	TRBV5-1
TGCGCCAGCAGCCCGACGGGACAGGGAAAAAACACCATATATTTT	CASSPTGQGKNTIYF	TRBD1	TRBJ1-3	-	TRBV5-1
TGTGCCAGCAGCCTCGGGACTTCGGCAGATACGCAGTATTTT	CASSLGTSADTQYF	-	TRBJ2-3	-	TRBV7-3
TGTGCCAGTAGTCTCTACACAGGACAGACTGAAGCTTTCTTT	CASSLYTGQTEAFF	-	TRBJ1-1	-	TRBV19
TGTGCCAGCTCGGGGGGCCCGGGGGAGACCCAGTACTTC	CASSGGPGETQYF	-	TRBJ2-5	-	TRBV7-9
TGCAGCGTTGAAATCGGGGGATCCGAGCAGTTCTTC	CSVEIGGSEQFF	-	TRBJ2-1	-	TRBV29-1
TGTGCCAGCAGCCCTACAGGGGGCGAGACTGAAGCTTTCTTT	CASSPTGGETEAFF	TRBD1	TRBJ1-1	-	TRBV3-1/TRBV3-2
TGTGCCAGCAGTTCGACAGGGAACTATGGCTACACCTTC	CASSSTGNYGYTF	TRBD1	TRBJ1-2	once	TRBV12-3/TRBV12-4
TGTGCCAGCAGCTTAGTAGGGGCGGTTTTAAACACCGGGGAGCTGTTTTTT	CASSLVGAVLNTGELFF	-	TRBJ2-2	few	TRBV11-2
TGCGCCAGCAGTGATCCGGGGGAATTGGACAATGAGCAGTTCTTC	CASSDPGELDNEQFF	-	TRBJ2-1	-	TRBV10-1
TGTGCCAGCAGCTCGGTCGAGGGCCCGAGGACCGGGGAGCTGTTTTTT	CASSSVEGPRTGELFF	-	TRBJ2-2	once	TRBV5-4
TGTGCCAGCAGCTTGCTAGCGGGGGGGGATGAGCAGTTCTTC	CASSLLAGGDEQFF	TRBD2	TRBJ2-1	-	TRBV5-6
TGCGCCAGCAGCTCCGGGACAGACTACACTGAAGCTTTCTTT	CASSSGTDYTEAFF	TRBD1	TRBJ1-1	-	TRBV5-1
TGTGCCAGCTCCGGTGGAGTCTACTATGGCTACACCTTC	CASSGGVYYGYTF	-	TRBJ1-2	few	TRBV3-1/TRBV3-2
TGTGCCTGGAGTCGGGGCAATCAGCCCCAGCATTTT	CAWSRGNQPQHF	-	TRBJ1-5	-	TRBV30
TGTGCCAGCAGCCCCACAGCGGGTACGGAGACCCAGTACTTC	CASSPTAGTETQYF	-	TRBJ2-5	once	TRBV3-1/TRBV3-2
TGTGCCAGCAGCCCCACAGAGCGGGGGGAGACCCAGTACTTC	CASSPTERGETQYF	TRBD2	TRBJ2-5	few	TRBV3-1/TRBV3-2
TGTGCCAGCAGTTTAAGAGGGAGTAACACCGGGGAGCTGTTTTTT	CASSLRGSNTGELFF	-	TRBJ2-2	-	TRBV27
TGTGCCAGCAGCCAAGCCGGGACAGGGGGGTATGGCTACACCTTC	CASSQAGTGGYGYTF	TRBD1	TRBJ1-2	-	TRBV14
TGTGCCAGCTCACCCCGTACGGGGGAGCAGTACTTC	CASSPRTGEQYF	-	TRBJ2-7	-	TRBV18
TGTGCCAGCAGTCTCCTCGGTTTTGGGGGGACCTGGGCCGAAAAACTGTTTTTT	CASSLLGFGGTWAEKLFF	-	TRBJ1-4	-	TRBV6-6
TGTGCCAGCAGCCTAAAAGGGAACAGGGTCTCATCGGCAGAGACCCAGTACTTC	CASSLKGNRVSSAETQYF	-	TRBJ2-5	-	TRBV4-2
TGTGCCAGCAGTGAGTCGGGGTTGCGAGCTTTCTTT	CASSESGLRAFF	-	TRBJ1-1	-	TRBV2
TGTGCCAGCAGCTTGGGTTCGCGGTGGGAGACCCAGTACTTC	CASSLGSRWETQYF	-	TRBJ2-5	-	TRBV5-4